This TCR beta chain originates from a study of Graves' ophthalmopathy and Graves' hyperthyroidism. The CDR3 length is 13 residues. Germline V CDR1 and CDR2: LNHDA, SQIVND (reference sequence). V trimming: 6 bases; J trimming: 6 bases; junction bases outside the gene matches: 7. The TCR beta CDR3 regions underwent amplification from RNA transcripts. An initial RT-PCR round employing HTBI primers preceded a second-round multiplex PCR. MiXCR, applied by TCRdb to the multiplex PCR reads, yields one record per CDR3 protein. The top ten hold approximately 10% of the sample, which has around 1,200,000 distinct CDR3 sequences, 35% to 40% seen once. The study's findings and limits: Most clonotypes expanded in thyroid above 0.001 frequency were present in blood too. Forecasting of ophthalmopathy progression by the model achieved 60% to 71% sensitivity and around 77% specificity. For separating ophthalmopathy from stable hyperthyroidism, a 13-signature model gave under 90% sensitivity and about 82% specificity.

This clonotype was counted ten times or more. Its matching antigen is unknown. This chain connects TRBV19 to TRBJ1-2, with 7 positions matching TRBD1. The TCR sequence derives from an adult man with Graves' hyperthyroidism. Source material: peripheral blood or thyroid tissue (not recorded which). The CDR3 reads CASRLQGQDGYTF. CDR3 nucleotide sequence: TGTGCCAGTAGATTACAGGGGCAGGATGGCTACACCTTC.